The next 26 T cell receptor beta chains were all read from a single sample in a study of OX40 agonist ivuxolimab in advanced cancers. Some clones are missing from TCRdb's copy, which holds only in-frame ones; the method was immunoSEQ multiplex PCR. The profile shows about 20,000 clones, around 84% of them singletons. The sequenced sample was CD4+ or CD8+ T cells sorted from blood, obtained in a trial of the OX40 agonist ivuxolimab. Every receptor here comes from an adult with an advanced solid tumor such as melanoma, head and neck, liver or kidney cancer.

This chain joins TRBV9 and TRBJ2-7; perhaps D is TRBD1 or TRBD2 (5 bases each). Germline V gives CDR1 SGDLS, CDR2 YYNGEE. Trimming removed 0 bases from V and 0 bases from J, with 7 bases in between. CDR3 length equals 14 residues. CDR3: CASSVGGRSYEQYF. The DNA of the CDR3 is TGTGCCAGCAGCGTAGGGGGACGCTCCTACGAGCAGTACTTC.

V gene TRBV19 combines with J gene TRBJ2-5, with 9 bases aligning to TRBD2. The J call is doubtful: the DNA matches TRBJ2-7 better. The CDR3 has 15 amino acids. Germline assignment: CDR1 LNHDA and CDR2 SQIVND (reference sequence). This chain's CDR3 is CASSEIAGETGEQYF. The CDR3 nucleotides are TGTGCCAGTAGTGAGATAGCGGGAGAGACGGGCGAGCAGTACTTC.

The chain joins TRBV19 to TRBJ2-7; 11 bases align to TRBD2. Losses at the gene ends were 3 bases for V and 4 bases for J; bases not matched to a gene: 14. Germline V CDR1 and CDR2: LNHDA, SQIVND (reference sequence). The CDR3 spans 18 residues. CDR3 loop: CASSIGSGGAHLPYEQYF. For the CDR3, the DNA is TGTGCCAGTAGTATCGGTAGCGGGGGGGCCCACCTCCCTTACGAGCAGTACTTC.

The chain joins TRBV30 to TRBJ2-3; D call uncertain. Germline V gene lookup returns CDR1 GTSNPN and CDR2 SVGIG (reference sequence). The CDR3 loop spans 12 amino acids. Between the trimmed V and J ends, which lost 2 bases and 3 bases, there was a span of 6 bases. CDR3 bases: TGTGCCTGGAGTCCTCAAACAGATACGCAGTATTTT. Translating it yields CAWSPQTDTQYF.

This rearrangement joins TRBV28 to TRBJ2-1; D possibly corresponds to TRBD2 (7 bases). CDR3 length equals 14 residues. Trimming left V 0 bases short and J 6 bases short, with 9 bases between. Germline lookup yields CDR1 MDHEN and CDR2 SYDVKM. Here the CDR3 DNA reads TGTGCCAGCAGTTTATGGGGGGGGGCCAATGAGCAGTTCTTC. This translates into CASSLWGGANEQFF.

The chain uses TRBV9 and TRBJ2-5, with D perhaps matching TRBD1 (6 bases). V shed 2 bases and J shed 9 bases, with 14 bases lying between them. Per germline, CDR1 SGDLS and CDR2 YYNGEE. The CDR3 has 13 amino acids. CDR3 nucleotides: TGTGCCAGCAGCGTGGGGGACACCGAGGCCCAGTACTTC. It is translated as CASSVGDTEAQYF.

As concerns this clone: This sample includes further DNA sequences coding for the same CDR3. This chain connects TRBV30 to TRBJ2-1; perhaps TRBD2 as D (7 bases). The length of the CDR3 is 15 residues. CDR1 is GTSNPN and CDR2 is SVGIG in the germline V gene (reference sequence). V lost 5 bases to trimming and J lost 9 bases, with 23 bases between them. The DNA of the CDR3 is TGTGCCTGGGTCGTTGGGGGAGGGGGGGTAGGTGAGCAGTTCTTC. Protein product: CAWVVGGGGVGEQFF.

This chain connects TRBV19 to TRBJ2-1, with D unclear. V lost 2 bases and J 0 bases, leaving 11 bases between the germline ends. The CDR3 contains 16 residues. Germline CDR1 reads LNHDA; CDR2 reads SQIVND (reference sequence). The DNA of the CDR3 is TGTGCCAGTAGTATAAGTTTCAGGAGCTCCTACAATGAGCAGTTCTTC. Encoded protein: CASSISFRSSYNEQFF.

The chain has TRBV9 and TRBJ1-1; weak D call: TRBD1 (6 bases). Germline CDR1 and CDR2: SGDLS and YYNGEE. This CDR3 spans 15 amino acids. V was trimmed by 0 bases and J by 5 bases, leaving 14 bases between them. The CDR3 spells CASSVGPGAITEAFF. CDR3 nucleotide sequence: TGTGCCAGCAGCGTAGGGCCGGGGGCGATTACTGAAGCTTTCTTT.

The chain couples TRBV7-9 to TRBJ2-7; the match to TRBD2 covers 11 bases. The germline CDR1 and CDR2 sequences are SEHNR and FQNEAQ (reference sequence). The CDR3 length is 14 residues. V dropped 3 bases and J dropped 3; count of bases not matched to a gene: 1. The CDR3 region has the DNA TGTGCCAGCAGCTTCGGACTAGCGGGCTACGAGCAGTACTTC. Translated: CASSFGLAGYEQYF.

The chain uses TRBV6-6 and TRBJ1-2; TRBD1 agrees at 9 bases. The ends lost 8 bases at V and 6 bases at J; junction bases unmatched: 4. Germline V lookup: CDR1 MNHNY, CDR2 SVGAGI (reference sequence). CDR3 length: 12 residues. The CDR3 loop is CASRTGANGYTF. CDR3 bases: TGTGCCAGCCGGACAGGGGCTAATGGCTACACCTTC.

Here the CDR3 DNA reads TGTGCCAGCAGCTTTTTAGGAAACCATTCACCCCTCCACTTT. Translating it yields CASSFLGNHSPLHF. This chain links TRBV5-4 with TRBJ1-6; no reliable D call. Trimming removed 2 bases at V and 8 bases at J, with 11 bases between. The CDR3 spans 14 residues. Per germline, CDR1 SGHNT and CDR2 YYREEE (reference sequence).

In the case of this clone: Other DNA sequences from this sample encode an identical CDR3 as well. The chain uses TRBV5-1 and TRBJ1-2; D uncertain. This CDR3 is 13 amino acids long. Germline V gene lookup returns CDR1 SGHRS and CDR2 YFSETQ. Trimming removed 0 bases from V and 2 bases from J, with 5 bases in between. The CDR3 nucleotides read TGCGCCAGCAGCTTGGTCGACAACTATGGCTACACCTTC. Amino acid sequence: CASSLVDNYGYTF.

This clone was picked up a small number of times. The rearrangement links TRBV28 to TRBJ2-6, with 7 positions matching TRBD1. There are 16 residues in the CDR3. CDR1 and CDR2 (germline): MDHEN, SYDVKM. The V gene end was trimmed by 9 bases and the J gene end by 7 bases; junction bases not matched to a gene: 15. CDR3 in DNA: TGTGCCAGTTCAGTGGGGACAGAGGCCTCCGCCAACGTCCTGACTTTC. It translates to CASSVGTEASANVLTF.

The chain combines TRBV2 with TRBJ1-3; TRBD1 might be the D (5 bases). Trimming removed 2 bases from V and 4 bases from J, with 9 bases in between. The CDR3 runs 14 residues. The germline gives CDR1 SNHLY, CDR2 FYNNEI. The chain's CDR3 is CASSESGDGNTIYF. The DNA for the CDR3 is TGTGCCAGCAGTGAAAGCGGGGACGGAAACACCATATATTTT. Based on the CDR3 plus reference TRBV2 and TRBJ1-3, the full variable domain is EPEVTQTPSHQVTQMGQEVILRCVPISNHLYFYWYRQILGQKVEFLVSFYNNEISEKSEIFDDQFSVERPDGSNFTLKIRSTKLEDSAMYFCASSESGDGNTIYFGEGSWLTVV.

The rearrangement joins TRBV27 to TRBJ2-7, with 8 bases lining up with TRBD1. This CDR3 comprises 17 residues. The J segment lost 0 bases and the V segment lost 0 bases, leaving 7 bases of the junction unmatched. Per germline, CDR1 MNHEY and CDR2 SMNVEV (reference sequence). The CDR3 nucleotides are TGTGCCAGCAGTTTATCGGACACAGGGGGTAGCTCCTACGAGCAGTACTTC. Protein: CASSLSDTGGSSYEQYF.

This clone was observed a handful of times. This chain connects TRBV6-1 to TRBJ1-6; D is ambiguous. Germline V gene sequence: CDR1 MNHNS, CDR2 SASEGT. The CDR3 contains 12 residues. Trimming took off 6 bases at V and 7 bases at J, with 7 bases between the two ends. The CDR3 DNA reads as TGTGCCAGCAGACGAGTCAATTCACCCCTCCACTTT. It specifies CASRRVNSPLHF.

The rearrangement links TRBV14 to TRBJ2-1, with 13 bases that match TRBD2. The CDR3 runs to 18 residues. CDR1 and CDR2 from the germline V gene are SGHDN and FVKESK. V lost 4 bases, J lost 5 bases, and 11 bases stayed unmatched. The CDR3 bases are TGTGCCAGCAGCCTCCGCCGTTCCGGGACTAGCGGGAACAATGAGCAGTTCTTC. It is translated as CASSLRRSGTSGNNEQFF.

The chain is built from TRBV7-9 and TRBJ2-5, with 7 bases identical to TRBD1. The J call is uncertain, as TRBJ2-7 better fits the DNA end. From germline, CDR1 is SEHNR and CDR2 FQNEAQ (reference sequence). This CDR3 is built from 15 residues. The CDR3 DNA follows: TGTGCCAGCAGCTCAAGGACAGGCACCTCCTACGAGCAGTACTTC. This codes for CASSSRTGTSYEQYF.

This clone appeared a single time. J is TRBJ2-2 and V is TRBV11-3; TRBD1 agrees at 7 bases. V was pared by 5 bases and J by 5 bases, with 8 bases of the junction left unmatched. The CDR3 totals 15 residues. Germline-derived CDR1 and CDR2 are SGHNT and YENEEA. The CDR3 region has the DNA TGTGCCAGCAGCCAACAGGGGTCGGGTACCGGGGAGCTGTTTTTT. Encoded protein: CASSQQGSGTGELFF.

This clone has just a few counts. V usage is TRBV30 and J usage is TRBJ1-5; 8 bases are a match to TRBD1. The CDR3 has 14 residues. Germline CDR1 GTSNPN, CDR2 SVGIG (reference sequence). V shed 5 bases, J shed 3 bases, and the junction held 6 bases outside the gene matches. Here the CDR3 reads CAWGTGQVNQPQHF. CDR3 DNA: TGTGCCTGGGGCACGGGACAGGTCAATCAGCCCCAGCATTTT.

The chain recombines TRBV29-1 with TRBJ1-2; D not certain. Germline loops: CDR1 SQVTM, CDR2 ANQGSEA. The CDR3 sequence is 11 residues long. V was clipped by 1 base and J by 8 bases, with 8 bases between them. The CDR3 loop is CSVEARRGYTF. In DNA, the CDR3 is TGCAGCGTTGAAGCACGCCGGGGCTACACCTTC.

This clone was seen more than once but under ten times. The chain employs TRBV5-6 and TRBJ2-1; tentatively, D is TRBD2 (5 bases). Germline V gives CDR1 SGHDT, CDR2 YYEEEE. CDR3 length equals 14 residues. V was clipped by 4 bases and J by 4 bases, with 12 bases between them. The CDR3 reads CASSPRWTYNEQFF. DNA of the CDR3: TGTGCCAGCAGCCCTCGGTGGACTTACAATGAGCAGTTCTTC.

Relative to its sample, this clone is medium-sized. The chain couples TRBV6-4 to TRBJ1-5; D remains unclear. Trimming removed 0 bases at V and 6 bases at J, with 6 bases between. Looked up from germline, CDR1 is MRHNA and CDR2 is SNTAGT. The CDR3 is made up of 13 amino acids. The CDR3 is CASSDSDGQPQHF. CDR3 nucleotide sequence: TGTGCCAGCAGTGACTCAGACGGTCAGCCCCAGCATTTT.

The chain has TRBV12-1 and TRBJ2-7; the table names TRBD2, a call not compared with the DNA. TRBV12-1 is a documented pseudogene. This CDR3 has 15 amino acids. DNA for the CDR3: TGTGCCAGCACCCTTCCGTATGGATCCGCGGGGGAGCAGTACTTC. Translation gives CASTLPYGSAGEQYF.

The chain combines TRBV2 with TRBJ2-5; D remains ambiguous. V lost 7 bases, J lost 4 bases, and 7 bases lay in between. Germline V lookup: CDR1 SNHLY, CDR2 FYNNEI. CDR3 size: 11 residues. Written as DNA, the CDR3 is TGTGCCAGCAAGCTAGGAGAGACCCAGTACTTC. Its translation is CASKLGETQYF. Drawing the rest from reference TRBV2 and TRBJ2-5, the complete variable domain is EPEVTQTPSHQVTQMGQEVILRCVPISNHLYFYWYRQILGQKVEFLVSFYNNEISEKSEIFDDQFSVERPDGSNFTLKIRSTKLEDSAMYFCASKLGETQYFGPGTRLLVL.